The text below deals with one TCR beta chain. Its antigen is undetermined. TCR sequencing used cDNA made by reverse transcription of extracted RNA. The method was immunoSEQ multiplex PCR; TCRdb's version includes in-frame clones alone and lacks a portion of them. Altogether 55,000 to 70,000 clones are present, more than 40% being singletons, with the ten largest covering about a sixth. This sample stems from a study of CD8+ T cells in alopecia areata. The overall study: Oral tofacitinib (5 to 10 mg twice daily) was administered to treated patients. Whole-study results and caveats: Between patients, shared TCR sequences were less clear than in mice. This was possibly due in part to HLA diversity in the patient population. Affected lesional scalp, above all in alopecia totalis/universalis, was more clonal than normal scalp. Resident alphabeta T cells of normal skin are also sequenced in scalp samples.

CDR3 length: 15 residues. V shed 2 bases and J shed 7 bases, with 18 bases lying between them. The material sequenced was CD8+ T cells sorted from blood, taken at week 0. This receptor was identified in a human donor with alopecia areata. The chain uses TRBV23-1 and TRBJ2-7; D is possibly TRBD1 or TRBD2 (5 bases each). TRBV23-1 is noted as an ORF with a role that remains uncertain. CDR3 sequence (DNA): TGCGCCAGCAGTCAAACGGGACCGCGGTGGAGGGAGCAGTACTTC. This sequence encodes CASSQTGPRWREQYF.